A selection of T cell receptor beta chains follows, all from one sample in a study of blood T cell repertoires in COVID-19. The data were produced by immunoSEQ multiplex PCR, yet TCRdb's version contains in-frame clones alone and is incomplete. Of 20,000 to 30,000 clones listed, roughly 77% are singletons. The sequenced material came from peripheral blood. The receptor set was obtained from a woman in her 70s with COVID-19, enrolled during active disease. The CDR3 runs from the conserved cysteine through the conserved F or W. Each record gives: CDR3 protein, CDR3 DNA, J gene, clone size, V gene, D gene. The D gene is left open where the match is weak. Expanded clones get a size class; other rows say once, few or many, or leave the size out.

CDR3aa: CASSREASGANVLTF; CDR3nt: TGTGCCAGCAGCCGCGAGGCCTCTGGGGCCAACGTCCTGACTTTC; j_gene: TRBJ2-6; abundance: .; v_gene: TRBV5-4; d_gene: .
CDR3aa: CASTKGAGGPNEQFF; CDR3nt: TGTGCCAGCACCAAGGGTGCGGGGGGGCCGAATGAGCAGTTCTTC; j_gene: TRBJ2-1; abundance: .; v_gene: TRBV6-5; d_gene: TRBD2
CDR3aa: CASSLQSRGLGKLFF; CDR3nt: TGTGCCAGCAGTCTACAATCCAGGGGGCTGGGGAAACTGTTTTTT; j_gene: TRBJ1-4; abundance: once; v_gene: TRBV27; d_gene: TRBD1
CDR3aa: CASIGMAGLAGGAGELFF; CDR3nt: TGTGCCAGTATCGGTATGGCCGGACTAGCGGGAGGGGCCGGGGAGCTGTTTTTT; j_gene: TRBJ2-2; abundance: .; v_gene: TRBV19; d_gene: TRBD2
CDR3aa: CASSYLGGGVNNEQFF; CDR3nt: TGTGCCAGCAGTTACTTGGGCGGGGGAGTGAACAATGAGCAGTTCTTC; j_gene: TRBJ2-1; abundance: .; v_gene: TRBV6-2/TRBV6-3; d_gene: TRBD2
CDR3aa: CASSPVGYNNEQFF; CDR3nt: TGTGCCAGCAGCCCCGTGGGCTACAACAATGAGCAGTTCTTC; j_gene: TRBJ2-1; abundance: .; v_gene: TRBV14; d_gene: .
CDR3aa: CASSRPVTDWEQGGTEAFF; CDR3nt: TGTGCCAGTAGCCGACCCGTTACGGACTGGGAGCAAGGCGGCACTGAAGCTTTCTTT; j_gene: TRBJ1-1; abundance: .; v_gene: TRBV19; d_gene: .